This record looks at one TCR beta chain sequence and its context. No cognate antigen has been identified for it. No base quality values were provided; no much bigger clone lies one nucleotide off. These data originate in a study of cytomegalovirus exposure and HLA in healthy donors (dated by TCRdb to 2016 to 2017). About the investigation overall: In an earlier analysis of approximately 640 of the donors, under 300 Gb of sequence data and 100 million or so unique TCR beta sequences from roughly 190 million T cells were reported. To decide whether each TCR beta V gene segment behaved as functional or pseudogenic, an earlier analysis of fewer than 750 of the donors relied on high-throughput TCR beta sequencing. The number of donors typed differed by locus, with roughly 629-640 for A, B, C, DRB1 and DQB1, roughly 550 for DQA1, 600 to 610 for DPA1, and approximately 470 for DPB1. A later genetic analysis used genome-wide SNP genotypes for about three fifths of the roughly 700 donors, treating that subset as a discovery cohort. The study profiled the T cell repertoires of fewer than 850 subjects by immunosequencing and related them to cytomegalovirus serostatus. Several DR-DQ haplotypes were treated as single units for association and clustering because of strong linkage in the cohort. Roughly 300 gigabases of sequencing data and approximately 92 million unique TCR sequences made up an early release that covered over 550 HLA-typed donors. All discovery cohort repertoires had been generated using a single sequencing platform. Rather than drawing on any new phenotypic data, the later analysis identified candidate immune exposures from TCR beta sequences and the way those sequences occurred across donors. A later analysis re-examined previously published TCR beta repertoires from about 670 donors and added high-resolution HLA genotyping to investigate patterns of TCR occurrence. Among under 450 genotyped donors of the cohort, an average of roughly 240,000 unique TCR beta nucleotide sequences were sequenced per donor, 15% to 20% of them non-productive. Donor age, sex, ethnicity and CMV serostatus were collected together with the repertoire data. In addition to the first cohort of hundreds of subjects, a separate validation cohort of under 150 different subjects was used. High-throughput TCR immunosequencing, statistical association of individual TCRs with disease status, and machine learning were combined to predict cytomegalovirus infection status. The study aimed to test whether signatures of past pathogen exposure could be identified by cataloging public T cell receptors. Among the approximately 430 genotyped donors, around 81% belonged to the genetic ancestry cluster associated with self-reported Caucasian donors. Both class I and class II loci were covered by HLA typing, at four-digit resolution.

Library preparation was by the immunoSEQ multiplex PCR assay. For the multiplex PCR, a mixture combining 60 forward primers for TCR Vbeta segments and 13 reverse primers for TCR Jbeta segments was used. The CDR3 region of rearranged TCR beta genes was amplified from genomic DNA with a multiplex PCR assay. On the Illumina HiSeq System, the amplified TCR beta libraries were sequenced as 87-base-pair reads. The study's processing was this. Across the 500 to 700 repertoires, a later analysis counted about 81 million unique TCR beta chains, some 11 million of which were shared by at least two donors. Raw reads were error-corrected and collapsed into unique sequences by a nearest-neighbor algorithm in which closely related sequences were merged to remove PCR and sequencing errors. Alignment of CDR3 sequences to IMGT reference sequences was used to assign V, D and J gene segments. For a sequence to be retained, at least a six-nucleotide match to both a V gene segment and a J gene segment was required. Rearrangements were called productive when the CDR3 lacked stop codons and stayed in frame with V and J; all others were non-productive. Following IMGT convention, CDR3 was defined as the stretch from the second conserved V-encoded cysteine up to the conserved J-encoded phenylalanine. The earlier analysis of about 570 of the donors excluded any sequence lacking an unambiguous match to a single V gene segment. An earlier analysis of 550 to 650 of the donors classified V segments as functional when productive rearrangements were above 56.7% and as segregating when the standard deviation between donors was above 5%. To diagnose cytomegalovirus status from the catalog of TCR beta chain sequences, a statistical classification framework was built. In a later analysis, TCR nucleotide sequences were compared against IMGT/GENE-DB human TR gene sequences so that V and J genes could be assigned. In a later analysis, CDR3 sequences and most-parsimonious VDJ recombination scenarios were assigned using the TCRdist pipeline. In a later analysis, each TCR beta chain was defined by its CDR3 amino acid sequence together with its V-gene family, and reads without a unique V-gene family were excluded. To address suspected cross-contamination and a sequencing artifact, a later analysis removed some 620 highly shared, low-generation-probability nucleotide sequences. In a later analysis, a clonal expansion index for each public chain was calculated from normalized within-repertoire ranks of inferred template counts. Generation probabilities in a later analysis came from a VDJ recombination model fitted to out-of-frame rearrangements, and those results were checked against IGoR. Hypergeometric tests were used in a later analysis to score TCR-TCR, TCR-HLA and TCR-CMV co-occurrence, with a repertoire-size bias correction applied to the TCR pairs. A later analysis estimated false discovery rates by permuting HLA or CMV assignments 20 times. In a later analysis, co-occurring TCRs were grouped with DBSCAN, and TCRdist sequence similarity was added when clustering was performed within HLA-allele-positive subsets. Repertoires with fewer than 30,000 or more than 120,000 public chains were left out of co-occurrence clustering, as were about 5 repertoires with anomalous nucleotide sharing. What TCRdb holds here is the immuneACCESS table cut down to in-frame rearrangements. Part of the clones is not present; checked against another copy, under half of the missing clones reflect an unresolved V gene, and the others are unexplained. For V, J and clone size, that table is used; D and trimming come from the DNA. Here the sample has fewer than 110,000 clones; 75% occur a single time. The ten largest clonotypes hold roughly 10% of the sample.

The cohort consisted of 650 to 850 healthy bone marrow donors. Cohort members were all nominally healthy when sampled, although unrecorded immune exposures were likely present. The donor tested CMV seronegative and was one of the 352 seronegative cohort members. Each donor provided a peripheral blood sample, and peripheral blood mononuclear cells were used for TCR beta sequencing. The Qiagen DNeasy Blood Extraction Kit was used to extract genomic DNA from the blood cell samples. The research as a whole found: Because counts were too low, about 17 rarely observed V segments, including chromosome 9 orphons, were excluded from the earlier analysis of several hundred of the donors. According to a later genetic analysis, donors in an Asian-associated ancestry cluster had fewer N-insertions in productive TCRs than the approximately 650-donor mean. Compared with equally common non-associated chains, HLA-associated TCR beta chains in a later analysis were more clonally expanded and had lower generation probabilities. For the cohort, immune exposure information was limited to CMV serostatus. In a later genetic analysis, a missense DCLRE1C variant was associated with V-gene and J-gene trimming of TCR beta chains, and the association was replicated in an independent cohort. A later analysis found that TCR association rates varied across HLA loci, with DRB1 alleles showing the most associated TCRs and HLA-C alleles the fewest. Specific HLA alleles were associated with some 15,000 TCR beta sequences at a false discovery rate of 0.05 in a later analysis. Some IMGT-functional V segments, including TRBV6-2 and TRBV6-3, could not be told apart with the 87-base-pair reads, so those segments were excluded. Correlated functional status among segregating V segments might reflect linkage disequilibrium, but an unknown experimental factor could not be ruled out. A later analysis reported that several top co-occurrence clusters appeared linked to parvovirus B19, influenza, CMV and Epstein-Barr virus. In this cohort, only TCR beta chains were sequenced, and detectable features were limited by the absence of alpha or paired-chain data. According to a later analysis, most CMV-associated TCR beta chains appeared to be HLA-restricted, and the HLA associations seemed to be driven largely by CMV exposure. It was suggested by the authors that the approach could potentially be generalized to other disease states and immunological phenotypes. Most TCR sequences were observed very rarely across donors, whereas some public TCRs were present in many individuals. A group of highly shared sequence variants was considered likely to be a technical artifact of the sequencing pipeline. The study listed 150 to 200 TCR beta chains as associated with cytomegalovirus. In both the original and validation cohorts, the classifier was reported to diagnose cytomegalovirus status with high specificity and sensitivity. HLA typing was unavailable for some donors at each locus, so association tests used only the typed subset. Roughly uniform sequencing depth across donors was assumed in presence/absence analyses, although this assumption may not hold. Assigning TCR associations to individual alleles was difficult when HLA alleles, especially DR and DQ, strongly co-occurred. A further reported finding was that TCR beta sequences accurately predicted the HLA-A and HLA-B alleles for most subjects in the first cohort. In an earlier analysis of some 550 of the donors, most TCR beta V segments were observed in productive rearrangements about 87% or about 30% of the time, broadly matching IMGT annotations. In vitro tests confirmed that three of the cytomegalovirus-associated TCR beta chains recognize cytomegalovirus antigens.

V and J are trimmed by 7 bases and 4 bases, and the gene matches miss 11 bases of the junction. The CDR3 spans 16 residues, from the cysteine through the phenylalanine. The sequence is cut down to CDR3 DNA, 48 bases in frame from base 1. CDR1 and CDR2 are drawn from the germline V gene (reference sequence): SEHNR, FQNEAQ. The sequenced material came from PBMCs. This sequence was found in a man over 45 in good health and CMV-seronegative. Recombination connected TRBV7-9 to TRBJ1-4, and TRBD1 matches 8 of the central bases. The sequenced DNA is TGTGCCAGCACGGGGGGAATGGACAGGGATAATGAAAAACTGTTTTTT. Translated, this gives CASTGGMDRDNEKLFF.